This TCR beta chain was retrieved from a study of blood T cell repertoires in COVID-19 (dated by TCRdb to 2019 to 2021). Notes on the research overall: Collaborator samples came from the United States, Italy and Spain and covered acute and convalescent phases of COVID-19. The prospective study material was composed of cDNA or gDNA derived from T cells, B-cell-depleted T cells, or PBMCs. The dataset comprised deeply sampled blood TCRbeta repertoires from subjects exposed to, actively infected with, or recovered from COVID-19. The repertoires were released in a freely available public database meant as a resource for research on the immune response to SARS-CoV-2. Samples came from the ongoing ImmuneRACE study (first 160 participants) plus 1,254 subjects from 6 global collaborators. Nearly every sample came with metadata listing a de-identified subject ID, COVID-19 status, age in years and sex. HLA class I and class II types, where available, came from metadata supplied by the sample provider rather than from assay-based typing. Summary of the overall study and its limitations: Clinical and demographic metadata were provided uncurated, with the amount varying by source and participant.

The CDR3 contains 12 residues, cysteine and phenylalanine counted. CDR3 DNA only is kept here, 36 bases in frame from base 1. V ends up 10 bases short and J 9 bases short, with an unmatched junction base count of 4. Taken from the germline V gene (reference sequence), the CDR1 and CDR2 loops are LNHDA and SQIVND. As to this clone: This receptor's antigen is unknown. Per-nucleotide qualities are absent, and no much larger clonotype sits a single base away.

The immunoSEQ Assay, a bias-controlled multiplex PCR, was used to amplify TCRbeta CDR3 regions from genomic DNA. The authors' analysis ran thus. Within the assay, amplification of reference gene primers was used to estimate how many nucleated cells each sample contained. To quantify the absolute abundance of each unique TCRbeta CDR3 rearrangement, sequence reads were collapsed and filtered. For each sample, productive Simpson clonality was calculated as the square root of Simpson's diversity index over productive rearrangements. TCRdb retrieved this table from immuneACCESS and kept in-frame rearrangements only. Not all clones are present; in checked studies, unresolved V genes account for under half, and no reason is known for the remainder. That table supplies the V and J calls and clone size; D and trimming were determined from the DNA. Present in this sample are some 100,000 clones, 88% of which were seen just once. The ten top clones hold less than 6% of the sample.

The collaborating institutions used their own protocols to collect whole blood in K2EDTA tubes. For TCRbeta analysis, collaborators shipped samples as frozen whole blood, isolated PBMCs, or DNA extracted from either of those sample types. The sequenced sample consisted of peripheral blood. In this chain, TRBV19 is recombined with TRBJ1-6; TRBD1 aligns with 9 central bases. The source of this sequence is a woman of 80 years or more with active COVID-19. CDR3 reads: CATGDRVSPLHF. The sequence in DNA is TGTGCCACCGGGGACAGGGTTTCACCCCTCCACTTT.